This T cell receptor (beta chain) was recorded in a study of early T cells in non-severe SARS-CoV-2 infection. Study as a whole: Unsorted whole blood bulk RNA was sequenced, with unpaired chains.

TCRdb re-called the 5' RACE reads through MiXCR, storing one row per CDR3 protein. The data hold more than 25,000 distinct CDR3 sequences, with about 6% observed a single time. This clonotype was seen only a few times. The CDR3 spans 14 residues. CDR1 is MNHEY, CDR2 SVGEGT, per germline. The V gene lost 5 bases and the J gene lost 1 base, with 11 bases spanning the gap. The chain links TRBV6-2 or TRBV6-3 to TRBJ1-1; perhaps TRBD1 as D (5 bases). Input material: whole blood. The TCR comes from an adult who was a healthcare worker with PCR-confirmed SARS-CoV-2 infection or an uninfected control (not recorded which). Here the CDR3 DNA reads TGTGCCAGCAGTCAGACAGAAGAGAACACTGAAGCTTTCTTT. Translation gives CASSQTEENTEAFF.